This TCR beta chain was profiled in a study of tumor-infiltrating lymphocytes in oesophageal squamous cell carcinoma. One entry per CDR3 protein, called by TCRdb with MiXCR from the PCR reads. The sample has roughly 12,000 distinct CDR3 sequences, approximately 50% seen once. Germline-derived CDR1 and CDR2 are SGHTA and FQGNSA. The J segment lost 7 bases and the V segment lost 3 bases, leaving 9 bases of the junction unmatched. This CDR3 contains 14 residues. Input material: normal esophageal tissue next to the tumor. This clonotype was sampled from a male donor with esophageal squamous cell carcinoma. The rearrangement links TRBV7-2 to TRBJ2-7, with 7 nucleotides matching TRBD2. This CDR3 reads CASSLGTTYNEQYF. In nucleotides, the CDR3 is TGTGCCAGCAGCTTGGGGACTACCTATAATGAGCAGTACTTC.